The 18 T cell receptor beta chains presented below share a single source sample, sequenced in a study of a mutant IDH1 vaccine in newly diagnosed glioma. Time point defined: week 47, end of study. A single vaccine dose contained 300 ug of mutant IDH1 20-mer peptide, and topical imiquimod was used with it. Repertoires were generated with immunoSEQ multiplex PCR, while TCRdb's copy carries only in-frame clones and drops some. The profile shows about 56,000 clones, around three quarters of them singletons. These receptors are not linked to any known antigen. Here the sequenced sample was PBMCs, taken from a glioma patient whose treatment included an IDH1 peptide vaccine. These receptors all stem from a man aged 50 or older with glioma.

This clone came up a few times. At one of its ends the junction is not consistent with the germline gene, which may arise from a read error. This chain connects TRBV4-3 to TRBJ1-1, with D possibly being TRBD1 (5 bases). The CDR3 spans 13 residues. The germline V gene has CDR1 LGHNA and CDR2 YSLEER. CDR3 bases: TGCGCCAGCAGCCAAGTTGGGGGAACGGACGTGAGTTTT. It yields the protein CASSQVGGTDVSF.

V usage is TRBV6-5 and J usage is TRBJ1-5; D is unclear. Germline loops: CDR1 MNHEY, CDR2 SVGAGI. The germline V and J ends were trimmed by 4 bases and 7 bases, with 14 bases remaining between them. This CDR3 spans 14 amino acids. CDR3 coding DNA: TGTGCCAGCAGTTCGCGTAACAGTGCCCAGCCCCAGCATTTT. Its protein product is CASSSRNSAQPQHF.

This clone ranks as medium-sized. The sample holds other DNA sequences that translate to the same CDR3. This sequence joins TRBV18 and TRBJ2-5; D gene ambiguous. This CDR3 spans 11 amino acids. With 3 bases removed from V and 2 bases from J, the gap between germline ends came to 1 base. The germline gives CDR1 KGHSH, CDR2 LQKENI. CDR3 sequence (DNA): TGTGCCAGCTCACCGCAAGAGACCCAGTACTTC. Its protein product is CASSPQETQYF.

This clone occurred a few times. This chain connects TRBV7-6 to TRBJ2-7; maybe TRBD2 (5 bases). This CDR3 region has 15 residues. CDR1 and CDR2 from the germline V gene are SGHVS and FNYEAQ. Trimming removed 4 bases from V and 4 bases from J, with 17 bases in between. The CDR3 coding sequence is TGTGCCAGCAGCTCAGGCGGCGGGCGGTATTACGAGCAGTACTTC. This gives the protein CASSSGGGRYYEQYF.

The genes are TRBV9 and TRBJ2-1; TRBD2 matches at 10 bases. Germline V CDR1 and CDR2: SGDLS, YYNGEE. This CDR3 comprises 15 residues. V was clipped by 4 bases and J by 2 bases; unmatched bases: 3. As DNA, the CDR3 is TGTGCCAGCAGCTTAAGCGGGGGGGCCTACAATGAGCAGTTCTTC. Translation gives CASSLSGGAYNEQFF.

This chain connects TRBV5-4 to TRBJ2-5; 7 nucleotides agree with TRBD2. Trimming cost V 0 bases and J 1 base; bases outside gene matches: 3. This CDR3 has 15 amino acids. Germline values: CDR1 SGHNT, CDR2 YYREEE (reference sequence). CDR3 sequence reads: CASSLVSGGQETQYF. In nucleotides, the CDR3 is TGTGCCAGCAGCTTGGTGTCGGGGGGCCAAGAGACCCAGTACTTC. Full variable domain (remainder filled in from reference TRBV5-4 and TRBJ2-5): ETGVTQSPTHLIKTRGQQVTLRCSSQSGHNTVSWYQQALGQGPQFIFQYYREEENGRGNFPPRFSGLQFPNYSSELNVNALELDDSALYLCASSLVSGGQETQYFGPGTRLLVL.

The V call is TRBV29-1, the J call TRBJ1-2, with 7 bases identical to TRBD1. Per the germline V gene, CDR1 is SQVTM and CDR2 is ANQGSEA. The junction had 5 bases not matched to a gene; V was cut back by 5 bases and J by 2 bases. The CDR3 sequence is 13 residues long. CDR3 DNA sequence: TGCAGCGTTTATGACAGGGTCAACTATGGCTACACCTTC. Translating it yields CSVYDRVNYGYTF.

V gene TRBV6-6 combines with J gene TRBJ1-1; D is undetermined. This CDR3 has 13 amino acids. CDR1 and CDR2 (germline): MNHNY, SVGAGI (reference sequence). The ends were cut back, 4 bases at V and 1 base at J, with 7 bases in the middle. CDR3 sequence reads: CASSSGGNTEAFF. CDR3 sequence (DNA): TGTGCCAGCAGTTCGGGAGGGAACACTGAAGCTTTCTTT.

The genes are TRBV29-1 and TRBJ2-7; D may correspond to TRBD1 or TRBD2 (5 bases each). Trimming stripped 1 base from V and 3 bases from J, with 19 bases between. The CDR3 has 16 amino acids. From germline, CDR1 is SQVTM and CDR2 ANQGSEA. The CDR3 coding sequence is TGCAGCGTTGAAGGTCTTGAGGGGAGACCGGGCTACGAGCAGTACTTC. This sequence encodes CSVEGLEGRPGYEQYF.

This sequence joins TRBV2 and TRBJ2-3; 8 bases align to TRBD1. Germline CDR1 reads SNHLY; CDR2 reads FYNNEI. The length of the CDR3 is 12 residues. Trimming took 6 bases from V and 9 from J; bases not matched to a gene: 5. This chain's CDR3 is CASSETGDTQYF. The CDR3 nucleotides are TGTGCCAGCAGCGAGACAGGGGACACGCAGTATTTT.

In this sample, this clone turned up once. The gene calls are TRBV4-1 and TRBJ2-1; the D call may be TRBD1 or TRBD2 (5 bases each). V was trimmed by 1 base and J by 7 bases, leaving 17 bases between them. CDR3 length: 16 amino acids. Germline CDR1 MGHRA, CDR2 YSYEKL. CDR3 nucleotides: TGCGCCAGCAGCCAAGTGGGCCGGGACGCTGAAAATGAGCAGTTCTTC. Protein sequence: CASSQVGRDAENEQFF.

The chain couples TRBV6-5 to TRBJ1-1, with a weak D call TRBD1 (6 bases). The CDR3 is made up of 13 amino acids. Germline V lookup: CDR1 MNHEY, CDR2 SVGAGI. The V gene lost 2 bases and the J gene lost 5 bases, with 9 bases spanning the gap. The CDR3 loop reads CASSYPRGTEAFF. The CDR3 coding sequence is TGTGCCAGCAGTTACCCCAGGGGAACTGAAGCTTTCTTT.

This sequence joins TRBV29-1 and TRBJ2-3, with 8 bases that match TRBD1. CDR1 and CDR2 from the germline V gene are SQVTM and ANQGSEA. Losses at the gene ends were 4 bases for V and 4 bases for J; bases not matched to a gene: 7. This CDR3 is 14 amino acids long. This chain's CDR3 is CSVVPTGASDTQYF. In nucleotides, the CDR3 is TGCAGCGTTGTGCCGACAGGGGCGTCAGATACGCAGTATTTT.

The DNA of the CDR3 is TGTGCCAGCAACTTATGGCTAGCGGCGGGCGGTTTCGGTGAGCAGTTCTTC. It yields the protein CASNLWLAAGGFGEQFF. The chain is built from TRBV2 and TRBJ2-1; 7 bases are shared with TRBD2. CDR1 and CDR2 from the germline V gene are SNHLY and FYNNEI. J was trimmed by 9 bases and V by 7 bases; bases with no gene match: 21. The length of the CDR3 is 17 residues.

V is TRBV10-3 and J is TRBJ1-5; the D gene is possibly TRBD1 (5 bases). Germline V lookup: CDR1 ENHRY, CDR2 SYGVKD. This CDR3 region has 16 residues. Trimming removed 6 bases at V and 4 bases at J, with 19 bases between. The CDR3: CAIRGQAKTSNQPQHF. CDR3 bases: TGTGCCATCAGGGGGCAGGCAAAAACCTCGAATCAGCCCCAGCATTTT.

This rearrangement joins TRBV6-1 to TRBJ2-7; D not certain. CDR3 size: 15 residues. The V and J ends lost 1 base and 0 bases respectively, with 10 bases between them. Germline lookup yields CDR1 MNHNS and CDR2 SASEGT. CDR3 DNA: TGTGCCAGCAGTGAAGTCCCAGTGAGCTCCTACGAGCAGTACTTC. As protein: CASSEVPVSSYEQYF.

This sequence joins TRBV7-3 and TRBJ2-2; maybe TRBD1 (5 bases). CDR1 SGHTA and CDR2 FQGTGA come from the germline V gene. The CDR3 loop spans 13 amino acids. V was trimmed by 5 bases and J by 5 bases, leaving 9 bases between them. CDR3 DNA sequence: TGTGCCAGCAGCGCCAGGGTTACCGGGGAGCTGTTTTTT. Its translation: CASSARVTGELFF.

The V call is TRBV4-2, the J call TRBJ2-7; perhaps D is TRBD1 or TRBD2 (5 bases each). CDR1 LGHNA and CDR2 YNFKEQ come from the germline V gene. CDR3 length equals 17 residues. V was clipped by 1 base and J by 2 bases, with 18 bases between them. The CDR3 is CASSQAATSGTPYEQYF. The DNA for the CDR3 is TGTGCCAGCAGCCAAGCCGCCACCTCAGGGACCCCCTACGAGCAGTACTTC.